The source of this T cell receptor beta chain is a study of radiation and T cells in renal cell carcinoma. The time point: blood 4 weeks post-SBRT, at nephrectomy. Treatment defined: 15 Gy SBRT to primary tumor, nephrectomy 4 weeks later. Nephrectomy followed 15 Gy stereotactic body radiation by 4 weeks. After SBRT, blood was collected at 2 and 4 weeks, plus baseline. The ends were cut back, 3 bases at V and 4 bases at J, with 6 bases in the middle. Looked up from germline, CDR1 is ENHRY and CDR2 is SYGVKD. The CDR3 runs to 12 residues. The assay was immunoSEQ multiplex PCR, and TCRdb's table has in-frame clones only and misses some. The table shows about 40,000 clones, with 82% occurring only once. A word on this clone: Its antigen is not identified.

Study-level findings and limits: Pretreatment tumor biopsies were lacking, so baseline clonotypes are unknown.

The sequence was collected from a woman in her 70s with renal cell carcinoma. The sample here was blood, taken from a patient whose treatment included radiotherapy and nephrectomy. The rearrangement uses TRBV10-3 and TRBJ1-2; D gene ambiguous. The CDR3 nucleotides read TGTGCCATCAGTGATATGGTCTATGGCTACACCTTC. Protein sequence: CAISDMVYGYTF.